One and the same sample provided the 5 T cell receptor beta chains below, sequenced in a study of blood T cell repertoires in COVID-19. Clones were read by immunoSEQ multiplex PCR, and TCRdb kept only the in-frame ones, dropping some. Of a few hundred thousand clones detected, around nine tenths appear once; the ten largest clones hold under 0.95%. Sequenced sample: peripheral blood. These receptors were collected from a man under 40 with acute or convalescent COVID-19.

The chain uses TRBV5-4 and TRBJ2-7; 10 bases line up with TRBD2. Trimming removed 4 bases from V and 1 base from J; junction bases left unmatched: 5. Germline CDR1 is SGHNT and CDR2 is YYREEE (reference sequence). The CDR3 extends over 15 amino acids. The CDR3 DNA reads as TGTGCCAGCAGCCCACTAGCGGGAATTTCCTACGAGCAGTACTTC. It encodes CASSPLAGISYEQYF.

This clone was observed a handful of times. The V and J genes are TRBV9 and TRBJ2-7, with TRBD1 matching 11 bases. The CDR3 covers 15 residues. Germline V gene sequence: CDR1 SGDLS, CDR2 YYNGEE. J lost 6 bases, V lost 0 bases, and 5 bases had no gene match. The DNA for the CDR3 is TGTGCCAGCAGCGTAGGAGGGACAGGGGGGTCCGAGCAGTACTTC. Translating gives CASSVGGTGGSEQYF.

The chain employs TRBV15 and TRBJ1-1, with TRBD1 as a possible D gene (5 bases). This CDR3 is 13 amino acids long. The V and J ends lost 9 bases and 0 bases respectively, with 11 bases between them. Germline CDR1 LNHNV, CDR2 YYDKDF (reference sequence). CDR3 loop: CATTRQMNTEAFF. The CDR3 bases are TGTGCCACAACAAGACAGATGAACACTGAAGCTTTCTTT.

The CDR3 loop reads CASSLETGPDTQYF. The CDR3 DNA reads as TGTGCCAGCAGCTTAGAGACAGGGCCAGATACGCAGTATTTT. The chain is built from TRBV13 and TRBJ2-3; 7 bases align to TRBD1. Germline V gives CDR1 PRHDT, CDR2 FYEKMQ (reference sequence). V was clipped by 1 base and J by 4 bases; unmatched bases: 2. This CDR3 region has 14 residues. The full variable domain, with the rest looked up from reference TRBV13 and TRBJ2-3, is AAGVIQSPRHLIKEKRETATLKCYPIPRHDTVYWYQQGPGQDPQFLISFYEKMQSDKGSIPDRFSAQQFSDYHSELNMSSLELGDSALYFCASSLETGPDTQYFGPGTRLTVL.

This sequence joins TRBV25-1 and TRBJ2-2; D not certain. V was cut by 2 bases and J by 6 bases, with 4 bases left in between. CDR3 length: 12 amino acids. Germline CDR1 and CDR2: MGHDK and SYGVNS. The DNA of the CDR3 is TGTGCCAGCAGTGAAAACTCCGGGGAGCTGTTTTTT. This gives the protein CASSENSGELFF.